The subject of this entry is one T cell receptor (beta chain). The germline V gene has CDR1 KGHSH and CDR2 LQKENI. CDR3 length: 16 amino acids. The J segment lost 5 bases and the V segment lost 5 bases, leaving 10 bases of the junction unmatched. TCRdb's table, derived via immunoSEQ multiplex PCR, lists solely in-frame clones and lacks some. The sample lists tens of thousands of clones, about 92% occurring once. This entry belongs to a study of T cell changes during pregnancy in multiple sclerosis. The receptor was derived from a female donor with multiple sclerosis, enrolled in a pregnancy study. The chain recombines TRBV18 with TRBJ2-1, with 9 bases identical to TRBD1. The source was CD4+ T cells from peripheral blood mononuclear cells, collected in the third trimester of pregnancy. The CDR3: CASSIPGTGSHNEQFF. Written as DNA, the CDR3 is TGTGCCAGCTCAATCCCCGGGACAGGGTCACACAATGAGCAGTTCTTC.